This T cell receptor (beta chain) was obtained from a study of cytomegalovirus exposure and HLA in healthy donors. Study background: Within an early data release were tens of millions of unique TCRs drawn from HLA-typed donors.

This clone came up a few times. Trimming at V came to 7 bases and at J to 2 bases, leaving 7 bases not matched to a gene. This CDR3 spans 14 amino acids. Per the germline V gene, CDR1 is MNHNS and CDR2 is SASEGT. Vbeta (60) and Jbeta (13) primers were used in the PCR. Here immunoSEQ multiplex PCR was the method, and the copy in TCRdb shows in-frame clones only, minus some. The sample includes 70,000 to 90,000 clones, roughly 61% seen only once; the top ten take roughly 15%. Sequenced material: PBMCs. V and J are TRBV6-1 and TRBJ1-2; 7 bases align to TRBD1. The sequence was obtained from a middle-aged woman in good health and CMV-seropositive. The CDR3 DNA sequence: TGTGCCAGCATTCCCGGGACAGCAAACTATGGCTACACCTTC. It codes for CASIPGTANYGYTF.